This is a list of T cell receptor beta chains from one sample in a study of T-cell memory formation after mild COVID-19. Each CDR3 protein gets one entry after TCRdb re-called the 5' RACE reads with MiXCR. The sample shows approximately 490,000 distinct CDR3 sequences, about 20% of them seen only once. Sequencing used PBMCs or a T cell subset sorted from them (not recorded which). The receptors stem from an adult woman who had mild COVID-19 (a few samples of this study predate the infection). Cell type and time point are not known. Each CDR3 is given with its conserved first and last residue. The order of the fields is J gene, V gene, D gene, clone size, CDR3 protein, CDR3 DNA. The D gene is left open where the match is weak. Only some rows state a clone size, as once, few, many or a class for expanded clones.

TRBJ1-2,TRBV6-5,NA,NA,CASRAGERYGYTF,TGTGCCAGCAGAGCAGGGGAACGATATGGCTACACCTTC
TRBJ2-3,TRBV28,NA,few,CASSYSLADTQYF,TGTGCCAGCAGTTACAGTTTGGCAGATACGCAGTATTTT
TRBJ2-7,TRBV20-1,NA,many,CSAQPHWAYEQYF,TGCAGTGCTCAGCCCCACTGGGCCTACGAGCAGTACTTC
TRBJ1-6,TRBV7-8,NA,NA,CASSLFQAGSYNSPLHF,TGTGCCAGCAGCTTATTTCAGGCAGGGTCCTATAATTCACCCCTCCACTTT
TRBJ2-6,TRBV7-3,NA,NA,CASKPSSGANVLTF,TGTGCCAGCAAACCGAGCTCTGGGGCCAACGTCCTGACTTTC
TRBJ2-7,TRBV7-9,NA,NA,CASSSQGVFPYYEQYF,TGTGCCAGCAGTTCACAGGGAGTTTTCCCCTACTACGAGCAGTACTTC
TRBJ2-1,TRBV2,TRBD2,NA,CASSSTSGSHEQFF,TGTGCCAGCAGTTCGACTAGCGGGAGTCATGAGCAGTTCTTC
TRBJ2-7,TRBV12-5,NA,NA,CASGFGPQGTNREQYF,TGTGCTAGTGGTTTCGGCCCTCAGGGAACGAATCGCGAGCAGTACTTC
TRBJ1-1,TRBV5-1,TRBD1,NA,CASSLVPGTGNTEAFF,TGCGCCAGCAGCTTGGTTCCCGGGACAGGGAACACTGAAGCTTTCTTT
TRBJ2-1,TRBV4-2,TRBD2,few,CASSQDEESGSISVEQFF,TGTGCCAGCAGCCAAGATGAAGAAAGCGGGAGTATAAGCGTTGAGCAGTTCTTC
TRBJ2-1,TRBV20-1,NA,many,CSATLYNEQFF,TGCAGTGCCACACTATACAATGAGCAGTTCTTC
TRBJ2-1,TRBV20-1,NA,few,CSAHPLQRKGLSSYNEQFF,TGCAGCGCTCATCCCCTTCAGCGTAAGGGGTTAAGCTCCTACAATGAGCAGTTCTTC
TRBJ2-7,TRBV7-9,NA,NA,CASSPRGAPEQYF,TGTGCCAGCAGCCCCCGAGGGGCCCCCGAGCAGTACTTC
TRBJ2-7,TRBV5-5,NA,NA,CASSLLGTGTYEQYF,TGTGCCAGCAGCTTGTTGGGGACGGGGACCTACGAGCAGTACTTC
TRBJ2-2,TRBV7-9,NA,many,CASSLGAATGELFF,TGTGCCAGCAGCTTAGGGGCAGCCACCGGGGAGCTGTTTTTT
TRBJ2-3,TRBV29-1,NA,few,CSVRAGKADTQYF,TGCAGCGTTCGCGCAGGGAAGGCAGATACGCAGTATTTT
TRBJ2-1,TRBV24-1,NA,NA,CATTLGGEQFF,TGTGCCACGACTCTTGGGGGTGAGCAGTTCTTC
TRBJ2-7,TRBV18,NA,NA,CASSLWSGYEQYF,TGTGCCAGCTCACTGTGGTCAGGGTACGAGCAGTACTTC
TRBJ2-3,TRBV11-2,NA,few,CASSDRRGGDTQYF,TGTGCCAGCTCCGATCGGCGGGGTGGGGATACGCAGTATTTT
TRBJ1-1,TRBV5-1,TRBD1,many,CASSLGVQGRFTEAFF,TGCGCCAGCAGCTTGGGTGTACAGGGGCGGTTCACTGAAGCTTTCTTT
TRBJ2-2,TRBV20-1,NA,few,CSARGEAGELFF,TGCAGTGCTAGAGGGGAGGCCGGGGAGCTGTTTTTT
TRBJ2-1,TRBV5-1,NA,few,CASSSGANEQFF,TGCGCCAGCAGCTCGGGGGCCAATGAGCAGTTCTTC
TRBJ1-6,TRBV27,NA,NA,CASSQEDNSPLHF,TGTGCCAGCAGCCAAGAAGACAATTCACCCCTCCACTTT
TRBJ2-5,TRBV6-5,NA,NA,CASTPDREETQYF,TGTGCCAGCACCCCCGACAGAGAGGAGACCCAGTACTTC
TRBJ1-4,TRBV5-1,TRBD1,few,CASSLGDRGEKLFF,TGCGCCAGCAGCTTGGGGGACAGAGGAGAAAAACTGTTTTTT
TRBJ2-5,TRBV21-1,NA,NA,CAYTPRGALGEWETQYF,TGTGCCTACACACCTCGAGGGGCGCTTGGGGAGTGGGAGACCCAGTACTTC
TRBJ1-4,TRBV11-2,TRBD1,NA,CASSQGQGRFEKLFF,TGTGCCAGCAGCCAAGGACAGGGAAGATTTGAAAAACTGTTTTTT
TRBJ2-1,TRBV4-1,TRBD2,NA,CASSQETGLAVNEQFF,TGCGCCAGCAGCCAGGAAACGGGACTAGCGGTGAATGAGCAGTTCTTC
TRBJ2-7,TRBV7-9,NA,few,CASSLQGEAEQYF,TGTGCCAGCAGCCTTCAGGGGGAGGCCGAGCAGTACTTC
TRBJ1-1,TRBV18,NA,few,CASSPPFGLGNTEAFF,TGTGCCAGCTCACCACCGTTCGGGTTGGGGAACACTGAAGCTTTCTTT
TRBJ2-1,TRBV5-1,TRBD2,few,CASSLAGLAGDEQFF,TGCGCCAGCAGCTTGGCCGGGCTAGCGGGAGATGAGCAGTTCTTC
TRBJ2-1,TRBV4-1,TRBD2,few,CASSHPGLAGGTRRNNEQFF,TGCGCCAGCAGCCATCCGGGACTAGCGGGGGGGACCCGGAGGAACAATGAGCAGTTCTTC
TRBJ2-7,TRBV24-1,NA,NA,CATLQTGAAYEQYF,TGTGCCACCCTCCAGACGGGAGCGGCCTACGAGCAGTACTTC
TRBJ2-2,TRBV6-5,NA,NA,CASSWGYTGELFF,TGTGCCAGCAGTTGGGGGTACACCGGGGAGCTGTTTTTT
TRBJ2-3,TRBV7-2,NA,few,CASSSTGTQYF,TGTGCCAGCAGCTCCACGGGTACGCAGTATTTT
TRBJ2-5,TRBV9,NA,few,CASSVDSGPQETQYF,TGTGCCAGCAGCGTAGACTCGGGACCCCAAGAGACCCAGTACTTC
TRBJ1-5,TRBV10-3,TRBD1,NA,CAISDPGQGGNQPQHF,TGTGCCATCAGTGACCCCGGGCAGGGGGGCAATCAGCCCCAGCATTTT
TRBJ2-5,TRBV5-1,TRBD1,once,CASRTGGGQETQYF,TGCGCCAGTCGGACAGGGGGAGGTCAAGAGACCCAGTACTTC
TRBJ1-1,TRBV19,TRBD1,few,CASSITGDTEAFF,TGTGCCAGTAGTATTACAGGGGACACTGAAGCTTTCTTT
TRBJ2-2,TRBV12-3/TRBV12-4,TRBD2,NA,CASTIGAGGTTGELFF,TGTGCCAGCACCATAGGAGCGGGGGGAACCACCGGGGAGCTGTTTTTT